This T cell receptor (beta chain) was profiled in a study of PD-1 blockade in classical Hodgkin lymphoma. Study-wide results and caveats: CD4+ but not CD8+ TCR diversity rose significantly by C4D1.

Libraries were prepared by immunoSEQ multiplex PCR; TCRdb keeps only in-frame clonotypes and omits some of them. The sample shows just over 60,000 clones, around 88% of them seen only once. Comment on this clone: The antigen is unknown.

Each patient relapsed following autologous stem cell transplantation, and prior brentuximab vedotin exposure differed. Germline loops: CDR1 GTSNPN, CDR2 SVGIG (reference sequence). The CDR3 is 13 residues long. Trimming took off 5 bases at V and 5 bases at J, with 15 bases between the two ends. The source of this sequence is a human donor with classical Hodgkin lymphoma. Material: peripheral blood mononuclear cells (PBMCs), obtained at baseline. The gene calls are TRBV30 and TRBJ2-5, with unresolved D. The CDR3 nucleotides read TGTGCCTGGGGGTTAACGCTCAGGGAGACCCAGTACTTC. It translates to CAWGLTLRETQYF.